A selection of T cell receptor beta chains follows, all from one sample in a study of OX40 agonist ivuxolimab in advanced cancers. Generated by immunoSEQ multiplex PCR, the TCRdb table keeps only in-frame clones and is missing some. This sample has 60,000 or so clones, with 90% to 95% found just once. The source was CD4+ or CD8+ T cells sorted from blood, collected in a trial of the OX40 agonist ivuxolimab. Receptor source: an adult with an advanced solid tumor such as melanoma, head and neck, liver or kidney cancer. The CDR3 runs from the conserved cysteine through the conserved F or W. A D gene is named only where the DNA matches it firmly. Some rows mark clone size as missing; the rest say once, few, many or name a class of expanded clone.

d_call | j_call | clone_size | v_call | cdr3_nt | cdr3_aa
NA | TRBJ2-7 | NA | TRBV7-6 | TGTGCCAGCAGCAGCACAGGGTTCCCCTACGAGCAGTACTTC | CASSSTGFPYEQYF
TRBD1 | TRBJ2-1 | once | TRBV29-1 | TGCAGCGTTGGGACAGGGCTACAGTTCTTC | CSVGTGLQFF
TRBD1 | TRBJ2-5 | NA | TRBV28 | TGTGCCAGCAGTTTACCCAAAGAGGGACAGACCCAAGAGACCCAGTACTTC | CASSLPKEGQTQETQYF
TRBD2 | TRBJ2-3 | NA | TRBV6-5 | TGTGCCAGCAGTTACTCGGGGACGGGGGGAGATACGCAGTATTTT | CASSYSGTGGDTQYF
NA | TRBJ1-4 | NA | TRBV7-9 | TGTGCCAGCAGCCCAGGAGTTGGGAATGGTGAAAAACTGTTTTTT | CASSPGVGNGEKLFF
TRBD1 | TRBJ1-1 | NA | TRBV9 | TGTGCCAGCAGCGTCGGGACAGGGAACACTGAAGCTTTCTTT | CASSVGTGNTEAFF
NA | TRBJ2-7 | NA | TRBV5-1 | TGCGCCAGCAGCTTGGCCCCGGGGTACGAGCAGTACTTC | CASSLAPGYEQYF
NA | TRBJ1-1 | NA | TRBV9 | TGTGCCAGCAGCGAGAGTCTTGCCCCGAACACTGAAGCTTTCTTT | CASSESLAPNTEAFF
TRBD1 | TRBJ2-3 | NA | TRBV7-9 | TGTGCCAGCAGCTTAGTGGGACAGGGGCCTAGCACAGATACGCAGTATTTT | CASSLVGQGPSTDTQYF
NA | TRBJ2-7 | NA | TRBV6-5 | TGTGCCAGCAGTTACTCACAGGGTTCCTACGAGCAGTACTTC | CASSYSQGSYEQYF
NA | TRBJ1-1 | NA | TRBV7-9 | TGTGCCAGCAGCTACTACCCGTTTGACGGGAACACTGAAGCTTTCTTT | CASSYYPFDGNTEAFF
NA | TRBJ2-7 | once | TRBV30 | TGTGCCTGGAGTCGGGGGACCGCCTACGAGCAGTACTTC | CAWSRGTAYEQYF
NA | TRBJ1-1 | NA | TRBV5-1 | TGCGCCAGCAGCTTGGCCGTGGGGGCCGTTTCTTGGAACACTGAAGCTTTCTTT | CASSLAVGAVSWNTEAFF
NA | TRBJ2-7 | NA | TRBV6-1 | TGTGCCAGCAGTGGGTGGTGGCCCTACGAGCAGTACTTC | CASSGWWPYEQYF
TRBD1 | TRBJ1-5 | NA | TRBV12-5 | TGTGCTAGTGGTCTCTCAGGGACAGGGGGCAATCAGCCCCAGCATTTT | CASGLSGTGGNQPQHF
NA | TRBJ2-1 | NA | TRBV30 | TGTGCCTGGACCCCCGCCGCAGGACCCAATGAGCAGTTCTTC | CAWTPAAGPNEQFF
TRBD2 | TRBJ2-1 | NA | TRBV19 | TGTGCCAGTAGTGTTAATAGCGGGAGGGCCAACAATGAGCAGTTCTTC | CASSVNSGRANNEQFF
NA | TRBJ1-1 | NA | TRBV11-2 | TGTGCCAGCAGCCTCTTAACTGAAGCTTTCTTT | CASSLLTEAFF
NA | TRBJ2-1 | NA | TRBV27 | TGTGCCAGCAGTTTAAGAGGGTACAATGAGCAGTTCTTC | CASSLRGYNEQFF
TRBD2 | TRBJ2-1 | NA | TRBV9 | TGTGCCAGCAGCAGCGGGGGACTAGTCCACTACAATGAGCAGTTCTTC | CASSSGGLVHYNEQFF
TRBD1 | TRBJ1-4 | once | TRBV7-9 | TGTGCCAGCAGCCCAGAGACAGGGGGGAATGAAAAACTGTTTTTT | CASSPETGGNEKLFF
NA | TRBJ1-1 | NA | TRBV14 | TGTGCCAGCAGCCAAGTGGACCCTAGCACTGAAGCTTTCTTT | CASSQVDPSTEAFF
NA | TRBJ2-5 | NA | TRBV7-9 | TGTGCCAGCAGTTTCATAGAGACCCAGTACTTC | CASSFIETQYF
NA | TRBJ1-1 | NA | TRBV6-5 | TGTGCCAGCAGTTACAGGGAAGGGGTGAACACTGAAGCTTTCTTT | CASSYREGVNTEAFF